This is a list of T cell receptor beta chains from one sample in a study of T cells in Graves' hyperthyroidism and ophthalmopathy. TCRdb independently ran MiXCR on the multiplex PCR reads; one entry per CDR3 protein. The sample lists 550,000 to 800,000 distinct CDR3 sequences, about 16% occurring once. Material for sequencing was blood. The receptor source for this set is a man aged 18 to 30 with Graves' hyperthyroidism. CDR3s include the opening cysteine and the closing phenylalanine or tryptophan. Each record gives: J gene, clone size, V gene, D gene, CDR3 DNA, CDR3 protein. D genes are given only for firm matches. Size is omitted from some rows. Given values are once, few, many or a class for expanded clones.

TRBJ2-1 | few | TRBV6-2/TRBV6-3 | TRBD2 | TGTGCCAGCAGTTACTCACAGCGGGAGGCGTACAATGAGCAGTTCTTC | CASSYSQREAYNEQFF
TRBJ1-1 | . | TRBV20-1 | TRBD1 | TGCAGTGCTAAGGTACAGGGGAAGGTTTACACTGAAGCTTTCTTT | CSAKVQGKVYTEAFF
TRBJ2-7 | many | TRBV2 | . | TGTGCCAGCAGGTGGGAGACCTACGAGCAGTACTTC | CASRWETYEQYF
TRBJ1-2 | few | TRBV20-1 | TRBD1 | TGCAGTGCCAAGACAGGGGCCAACTCCTATGGCTACACCTTC | CSAKTGANSYGYTF
TRBJ2-7 | few | TRBV11-2 | . | TGTGCCAGCAGCTTATCCGCCGACGAGCAGTACTTC | CASSLSADEQYF
TRBJ1-5 | . | TRBV18 | . | TGTGCCAGCTCACCACGCAAGGGTGGGATCGATCAGCCCCAGCATTTT | CASSPRKGGIDQPQHF
TRBJ2-7 | many | TRBV20-1 | TRBD2 | TGCAGTGCTAGCGGACTAGCGGGAACCTACGAGCAGTACTTC | CSASGLAGTYEQYF
TRBJ2-5 | few | TRBV11-2 | . | TGTGCCAGCAGCTTTAGCCTTCCGGGGCAGGGCGAGCAAGAGACCCAGTACTTC | CASSFSLPGQGEQETQYF
TRBJ1-5 | many | TRBV12-3/TRBV12-4 | . | TGTGCCAGCAGTTTTGGGGGAATTCAGCCCCAGCATTTT | CASSFGGIQPQHF
TRBJ1-2 | few | TRBV10-2 | . | TGCGCCAGCAGTGAGTGGAGGGGGAAGGGCTACACCTTC | CASSEWRGKGYTF
TRBJ2-1 | few | TRBV6-1 | TRBD2 | TGTGCCACCACTGGGGTTGGTAGCGGGAGGGCCTGGAATGAGCAGTTCTTC | CATTGVGSGRAWNEQFF
TRBJ2-1 | . | TRBV3-1 | TRBD2 | TGTGCCAGCAGCCGTATTCGGGGACTAGTAATTCCGACGAACAATGAGCAGTTCTTC | CASSRIRGLVIPTNNEQFF
TRBJ2-7 | many | TRBV28 | . | TGTGCCAGCGCGGAACATCTCTCCTACGAGCAGTACTTC | CASAEHLSYEQYF
TRBJ1-1 | many | TRBV18 | . | TGTGCCAGCTCTCCCCTTTCGGGACCGGTAAACACTGAAGCTTTCTTT | CASSPLSGPVNTEAFF
TRBJ1-2 | . | TRBV11-1 | TRBD1 | TGTGCCAGCAGCTTGCTCTGGGACAGGGTAAATGGCTACACCTTC | CASSLLWDRVNGYTF
TRBJ1-2 | many | TRBV6-1 | . | TGTGCCAGCAGTGAAGCTAACCCGGGACATGGCTACACCTTC | CASSEANPGHGYTF
TRBJ1-5 | few | TRBV27 | TRBD1 | TGTGCCAGCAGTTTTCCGACCAGACAGGGGGACGGACAGCCCCAGCATTTT | CASSFPTRQGDGQPQHF
TRBJ1-5 | few | TRBV5-8 | TRBD1 | TGTGCCAGCAGCTTGGGCAGGGGGCCGGGACAGCCCCAGCATTTT | CASSLGRGPGQPQHF
TRBJ2-1 | . | TRBV9 | . | TGTGCCAGCAGCGTATCTGGGGCCCACAATGAGCAGTTCTTC | CASSVSGAHNEQFF
TRBJ1-6 | . | TRBV24-1 | . | TGTGCCACCAGTGATTCCTATAATTCACCCCTCCACTTT | CATSDSYNSPLHF
TRBJ2-5 | few | TRBV19 | . | TGTGCCAGTAGTATCCAGTTCGGTGAGACCCAGTACTTC | CASSIQFGETQYF
TRBJ2-5 | many | TRBV28 | TRBD2 | TGTGCCAGCAGTGCAACCGGGACTAGCGGGTACCAAGAGACCCAGTACTTC | CASSATGTSGYQETQYF